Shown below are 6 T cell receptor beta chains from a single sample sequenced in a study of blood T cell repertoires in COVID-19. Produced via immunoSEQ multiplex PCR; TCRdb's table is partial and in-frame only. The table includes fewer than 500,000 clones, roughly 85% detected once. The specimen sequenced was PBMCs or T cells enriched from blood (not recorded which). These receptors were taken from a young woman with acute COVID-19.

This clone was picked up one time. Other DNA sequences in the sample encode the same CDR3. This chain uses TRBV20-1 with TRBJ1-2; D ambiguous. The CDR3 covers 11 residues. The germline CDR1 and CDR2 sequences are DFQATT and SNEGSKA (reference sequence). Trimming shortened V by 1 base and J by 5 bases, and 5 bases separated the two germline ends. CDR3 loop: CSARGGYGYTF. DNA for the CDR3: TGCAGTGCTAGAGGAGGATATGGCTACACCTTC.

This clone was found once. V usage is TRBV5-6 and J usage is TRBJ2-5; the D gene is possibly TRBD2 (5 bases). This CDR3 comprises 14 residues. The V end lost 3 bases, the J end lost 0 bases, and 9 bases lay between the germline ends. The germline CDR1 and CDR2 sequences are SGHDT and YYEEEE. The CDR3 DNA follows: TGTGCCAGCAGCTCGGTAGCGTACCAAGAGACCCAGTACTTC. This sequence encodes CASSSVAYQETQYF.

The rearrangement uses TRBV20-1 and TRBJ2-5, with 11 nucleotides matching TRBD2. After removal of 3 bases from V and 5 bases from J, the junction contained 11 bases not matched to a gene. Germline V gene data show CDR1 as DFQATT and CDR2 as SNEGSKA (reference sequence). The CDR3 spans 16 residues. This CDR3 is CSASLVSGGAGETQYF. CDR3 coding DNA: TGCAGTGCTAGTCTGGTTAGCGGGGGGGCTGGGGAGACCCAGTACTTC.

The CDR3 sequence: CASSEAWGHEQFF. The CDR3 bases are TGTGCCAGCAGTGAAGCGTGGGGCCATGAGCAGTTCTTC. The chain joins TRBV2 to TRBJ2-1; weak D call: TRBD1 (5 bases). Germline lookup yields CDR1 SNHLY and CDR2 FYNNEI. This CDR3 region has 13 residues. Between the trimmed V and J ends, which lost 0 bases and 8 bases, there was a span of 8 bases.

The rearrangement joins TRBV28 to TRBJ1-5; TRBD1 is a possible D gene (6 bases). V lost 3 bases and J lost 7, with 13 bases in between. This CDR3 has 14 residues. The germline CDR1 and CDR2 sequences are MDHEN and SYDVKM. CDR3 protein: CASSLFRGGQPQHF. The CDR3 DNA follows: TGTGCCAGCAGTTTGTTCAGGGGTGGACAGCCCCAGCATTTT.

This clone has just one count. CDR3 protein: CARVWGEKYEQYF. Written as DNA, the CDR3 is TGTGCCAGGGTATGGGGGGAAAAATACGAGCAGTACTTC. The rearrangement links TRBV10-3 to TRBJ2-7; perhaps TRBD2 as D (6 bases). Trimming took 10 bases from V and 4 from J, leaving 17 bases between them. Looked up from germline, CDR1 is ENHRY and CDR2 is SYGVKD. The CDR3 sequence is 13 residues long.